This TCR beta chain was profiled in a study of identifying expanded T cells in peripheral blood (dated by TCRdb to between 2018 and 2021). About the study as a whole: Four technical replicates, made by sequencing separate aliquots from the same pool of genomic DNA, were compared pairwise. Beyond this particular receptor, the publication reports: In all healthy donors, the variance in clone template counts between samples taken 2 to 3 weeks apart rose significantly as total template count increased. The authors expected that over much longer intervals, such as months to years, biological variance in healthy repertoires might increase even further. Across all healthy-donor time intervals, the beta-binomial model significantly lowered both the number of clones called differentially abundant and the false-positive rate. Between technical replicates the binomial model flagged roughly 1.2 differentially abundant clones, whereas over about 2 weeks the binomial model flagged about 15 and over about four weeks about 19.

TCRbeta CDR3 regions were profiled with the immunoSEQ Assay using bias-controlled multiplex PCR amplification of genomic DNA. The authors processed their data as follows. The absolute abundance of each unique TCRbeta CDR3 region was quantified after sequences were collapsed and filtered. Two models were used to test differential abundance: a binomial model (Fisher-equivalent) and a beta-binomial model that adds time-dependent variance fitted from healthy donors. Any clone with fewer than 5 combined templates was excluded, and a clone was called differentially abundant if its Benjamini-Hochberg FDR was below 0.01. The form v = (b*log(k)+a)^2 was used to model beta-binomial variance as a function of total template count across the two samples. This is the immuneACCESS table as TCRdb keeps it, with only in-frame sequences that have V and J called. A part of the clones is gone; compared with another copy, unresolved V genes explain less than half, and the rest is unexplained. Clonal size and the V and J genes are those of that table, whereas D and trimming came from the DNA. The sample table records about 91,000 clones; around nine tenths of these occur just once. Jointly, the top ten make up roughly 3.9% of the sample.

V trim: 10 bases; J trim: 2 bases; unmatched bases: 6. The germline V gene provides CDR1 MGHDK and CDR2 SYGVNS. CDR3 length: 14 amino acids, cysteine to phenylalanine. The sequence is cut down to CDR3 DNA, 42 bases in frame from base 1. During the collection period, no immune events, such as infections, were documented for the healthy donors. Healthy-donor blood repertoires served as a training cohort to calibrate time-dependent variance in a beta-binomial model of T-cell clone differential abundance. The training cohort was composed of about 10 healthy donors, 3 female and 7 male. On average the donors were about 40 years old, and their ages spanned about 29 to 65 years. Whole blood from each healthy donor was obtained from a commercial supplier and was collected at three time points around 13 days apart. Genomic DNA was extracted from unsorted whole blood for immunosequencing. As concerns this clone: What this receptor recognizes is not known. There are no base qualities to consult, and no much larger clone falls within one base.

What was sequenced was blood. The V and J segments used are TRBV25-1 and TRBJ2-3; 10 bases in the middle match TRBD2. The TCR comes from a person aged 18 to 75 in good health. The nucleotide sequence reads TGTGCCACCGGGACTAGCGAAGACACAGATACGCAGTATTTT. This sequence encodes CATGTSEDTDTQYF.